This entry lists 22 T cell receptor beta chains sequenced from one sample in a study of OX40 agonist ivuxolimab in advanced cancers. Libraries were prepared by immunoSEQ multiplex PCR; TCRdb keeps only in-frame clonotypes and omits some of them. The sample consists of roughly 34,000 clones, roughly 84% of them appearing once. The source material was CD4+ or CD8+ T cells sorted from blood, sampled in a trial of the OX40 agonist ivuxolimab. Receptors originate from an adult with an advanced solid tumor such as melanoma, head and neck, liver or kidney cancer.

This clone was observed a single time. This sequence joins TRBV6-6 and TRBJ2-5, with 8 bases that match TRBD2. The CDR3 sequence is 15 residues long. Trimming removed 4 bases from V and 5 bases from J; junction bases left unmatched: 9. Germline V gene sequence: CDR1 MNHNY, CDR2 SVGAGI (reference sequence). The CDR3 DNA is TGTGCCAGCAGTTTTTCGGGGGGGCCAGGGGAGACCCAGTACTTC. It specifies CASSFSGGPGETQYF.

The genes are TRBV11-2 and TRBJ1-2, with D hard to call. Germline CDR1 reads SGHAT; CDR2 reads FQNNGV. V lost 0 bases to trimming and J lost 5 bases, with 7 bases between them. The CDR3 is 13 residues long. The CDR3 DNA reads TGTGCCAGCAGCTTAGAACAGACATATGGCTACACCTTC. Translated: CASSLEQTYGYTF.

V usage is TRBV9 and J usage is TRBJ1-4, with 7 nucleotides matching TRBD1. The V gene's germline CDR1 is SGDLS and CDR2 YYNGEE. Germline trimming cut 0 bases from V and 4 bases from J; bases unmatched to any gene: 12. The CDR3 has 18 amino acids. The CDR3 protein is CASSVDGTAFSRNEKLFF. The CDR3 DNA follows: TGTGCCAGCAGCGTAGATGGGACAGCTTTCAGTCGTAATGAAAAACTGTTTTTT.

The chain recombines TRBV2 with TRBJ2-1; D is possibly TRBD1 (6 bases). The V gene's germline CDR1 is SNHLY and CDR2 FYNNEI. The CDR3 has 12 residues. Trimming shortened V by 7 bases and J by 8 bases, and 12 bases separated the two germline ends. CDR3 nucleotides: TGTGCCAGCACCCTCCAGGGGTATGAGCAGTTCTTC. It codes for CASTLQGYEQFF.

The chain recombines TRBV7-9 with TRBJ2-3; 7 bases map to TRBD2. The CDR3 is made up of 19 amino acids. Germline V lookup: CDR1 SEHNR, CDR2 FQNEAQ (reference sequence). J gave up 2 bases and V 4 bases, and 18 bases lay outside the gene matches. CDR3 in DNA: TGTGCCAGCAGCTCAATTGGGAATCTGGCGGGAGTAGACACAGATACGCAGTATTTT. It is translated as CASSSIGNLAGVDTDTQYF. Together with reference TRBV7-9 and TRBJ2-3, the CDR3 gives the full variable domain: DTGVSQNPRHKITKRGQNVTFRCDPISEHNRLYWYRQTLGQGPEFLTYFQNEAQLEKSRLLSDRFSAERPKGSFSTLEIQRTEQGDSAMYLCASSSIGNLAGVDTDTQYFGPGTRLTVL.

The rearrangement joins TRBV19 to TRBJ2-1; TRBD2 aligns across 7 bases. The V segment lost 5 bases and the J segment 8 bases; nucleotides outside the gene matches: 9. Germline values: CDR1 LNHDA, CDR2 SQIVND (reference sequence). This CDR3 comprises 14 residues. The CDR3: CASSVRDYKHEQFF. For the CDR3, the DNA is TGTGCCAGTAGTGTTCGGGACTACAAGCATGAGCAGTTCTTC.

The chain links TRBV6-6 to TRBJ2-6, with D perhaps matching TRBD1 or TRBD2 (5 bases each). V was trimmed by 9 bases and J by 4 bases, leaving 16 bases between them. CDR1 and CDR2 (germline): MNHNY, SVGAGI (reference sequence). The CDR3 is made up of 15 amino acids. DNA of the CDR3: TGTGCCAGTCACCAACTAGGGGACGGGGCCAACGTCCTGACTTTC. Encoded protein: CASHQLGDGANVLTF.

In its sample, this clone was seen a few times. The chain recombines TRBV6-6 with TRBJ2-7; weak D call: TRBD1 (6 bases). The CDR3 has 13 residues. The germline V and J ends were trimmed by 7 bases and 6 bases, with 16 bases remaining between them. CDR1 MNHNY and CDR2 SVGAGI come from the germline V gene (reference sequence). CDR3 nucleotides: TGTGCCAGCACTAAAATACAGGGTCTCGAGCAGTACTTC. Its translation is CASTKIQGLEQYF.

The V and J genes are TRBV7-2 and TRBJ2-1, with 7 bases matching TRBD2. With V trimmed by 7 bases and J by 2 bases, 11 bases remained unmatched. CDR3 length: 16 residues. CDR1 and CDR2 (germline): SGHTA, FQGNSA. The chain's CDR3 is CASTIELARTYNEQFF. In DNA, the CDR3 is TGTGCCAGCACAATCGAACTAGCGCGCACCTACAATGAGCAGTTCTTC. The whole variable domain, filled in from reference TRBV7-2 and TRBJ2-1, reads GAGVSQSPSNKVTEKGKDVELRCDPISGHTALYWYRQSLGQGLEFLIYFQGNSAPDKSGLPSDRFSAERTGGSVSTLTIQRTQQEDSAVYLCASTIELARTYNEQFFGPGTRLTVL.

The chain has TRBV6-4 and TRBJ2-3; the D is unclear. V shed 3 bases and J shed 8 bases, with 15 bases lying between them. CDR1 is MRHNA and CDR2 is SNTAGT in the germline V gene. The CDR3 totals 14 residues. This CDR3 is CASSESIGVRTQYF. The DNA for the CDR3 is TGTGCCAGCAGTGAATCTATTGGCGTTCGTACGCAGTATTTT.

CDR3 amino acids: CSVEGVTEAFF. The CDR3 coding sequence is TGCAGCGTTGAGGGCGTCACTGAAGCTTTCTTT. The rearrangement uses TRBV29-1 and TRBJ1-1; D gene unclear. This CDR3 has 11 amino acids. Per germline, CDR1 SQVTM and CDR2 ANQGSEA. Trimming pared 3 bases from V and 4 bases from J, leaving 6 bases between.

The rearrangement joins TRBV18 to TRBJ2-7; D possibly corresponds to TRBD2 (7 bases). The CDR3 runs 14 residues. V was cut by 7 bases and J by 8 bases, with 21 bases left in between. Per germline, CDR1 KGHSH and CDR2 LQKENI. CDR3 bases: TGTGCCAGCTTCCCTTCCGGGGGGCAAAGCCAGCAGTACTTC. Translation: CASFPSGGQSQQYF.

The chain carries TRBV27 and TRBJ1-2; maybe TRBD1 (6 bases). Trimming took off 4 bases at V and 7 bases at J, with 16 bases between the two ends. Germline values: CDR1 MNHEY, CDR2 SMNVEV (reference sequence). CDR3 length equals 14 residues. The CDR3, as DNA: TGTGCCAGCAGTTCTGGGGGGGGCGGGGGTGGCTACACCTTC. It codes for CASSSGGGGGGYTF.

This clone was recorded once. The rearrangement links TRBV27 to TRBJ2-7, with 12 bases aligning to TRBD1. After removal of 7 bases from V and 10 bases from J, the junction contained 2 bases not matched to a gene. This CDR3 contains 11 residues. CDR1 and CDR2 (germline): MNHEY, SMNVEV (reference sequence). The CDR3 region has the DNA TGTGCCAGCAAGGGACAGGGGGCCCAGTACTTC. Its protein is CASKGQGAQYF.

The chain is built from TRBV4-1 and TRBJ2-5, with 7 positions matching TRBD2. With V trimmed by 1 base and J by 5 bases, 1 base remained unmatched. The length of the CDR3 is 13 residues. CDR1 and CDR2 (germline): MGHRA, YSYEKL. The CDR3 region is CASSQGLAETQYF. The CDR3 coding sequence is TGCGCCAGCAGCCAAGGACTAGCTGAGACCCAGTACTTC.

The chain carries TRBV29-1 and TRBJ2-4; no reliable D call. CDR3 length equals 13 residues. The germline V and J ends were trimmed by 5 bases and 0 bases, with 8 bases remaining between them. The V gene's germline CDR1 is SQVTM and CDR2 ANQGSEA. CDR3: CSVLTRAKNIQYF. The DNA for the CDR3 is TGCAGCGTTTTAACGCGAGCCAAAAACATTCAGTACTTC.

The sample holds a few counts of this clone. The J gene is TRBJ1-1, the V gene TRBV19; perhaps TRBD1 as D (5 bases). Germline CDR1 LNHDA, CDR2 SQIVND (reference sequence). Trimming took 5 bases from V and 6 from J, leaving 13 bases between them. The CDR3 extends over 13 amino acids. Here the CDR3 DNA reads TGTGCCAGTAGTGCCCGGGGGGAGGCTGAAGCTTTCTTT. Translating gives CASSARGEAEAFF.

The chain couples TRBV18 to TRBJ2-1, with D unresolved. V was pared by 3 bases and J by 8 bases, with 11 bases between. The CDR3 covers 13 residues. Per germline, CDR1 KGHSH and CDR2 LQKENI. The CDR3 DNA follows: TGTGCCAGCTCACCCCGGTTGGAGCATGAGCAGTTCTTC. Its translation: CASSPRLEHEQFF.

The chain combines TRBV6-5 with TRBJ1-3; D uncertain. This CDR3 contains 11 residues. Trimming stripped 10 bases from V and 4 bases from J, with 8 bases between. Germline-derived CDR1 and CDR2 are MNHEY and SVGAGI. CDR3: CATFRGNTIYF. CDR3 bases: TGTGCCACCTTCAGGGGAAACACCATATATTTT.

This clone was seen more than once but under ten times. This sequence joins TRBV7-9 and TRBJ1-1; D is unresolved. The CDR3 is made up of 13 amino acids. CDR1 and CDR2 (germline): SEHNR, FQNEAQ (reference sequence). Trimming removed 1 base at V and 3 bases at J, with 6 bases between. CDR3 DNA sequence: TGTGCCAGCAGCTTAGACAGATACACTGAAGCTTTCTTT. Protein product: CASSLDRYTEAFF. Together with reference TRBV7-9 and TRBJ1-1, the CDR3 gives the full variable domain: DTGVSQNPRHKITKRGQNVTFRCDPISEHNRLYWYRQTLGQGPEFLTYFQNEAQLEKSRLLSDRFSAERPKGSFSTLEIQRTEQGDSAMYLCASSLDRYTEAFFGQGTRLTVV.

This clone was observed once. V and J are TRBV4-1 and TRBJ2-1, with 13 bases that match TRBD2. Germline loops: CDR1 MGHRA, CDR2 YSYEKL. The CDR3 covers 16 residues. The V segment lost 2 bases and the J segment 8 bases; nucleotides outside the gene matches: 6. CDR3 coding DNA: TGCGCCAGCAGCCAATCCCGGACTAGCGGGGGCGATGAGCAGTTCTTC. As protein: CASSQSRTSGGDEQFF.

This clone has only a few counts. The CDR3 DNA is TGTGCCAGCAGTTACTCGAGACAGGGGATTAATTCACCCCTCCACTTT. Translated: CASSYSRQGINSPLHF. This chain links TRBV6-5 with TRBJ1-6; TRBD1 agrees at 8 bases. This CDR3 comprises 16 residues. The V gene end was trimmed by 0 bases and the J gene end by 6 bases; junction bases not matched to a gene: 4. The germline gives CDR1 MNHEY, CDR2 SVGAGI.